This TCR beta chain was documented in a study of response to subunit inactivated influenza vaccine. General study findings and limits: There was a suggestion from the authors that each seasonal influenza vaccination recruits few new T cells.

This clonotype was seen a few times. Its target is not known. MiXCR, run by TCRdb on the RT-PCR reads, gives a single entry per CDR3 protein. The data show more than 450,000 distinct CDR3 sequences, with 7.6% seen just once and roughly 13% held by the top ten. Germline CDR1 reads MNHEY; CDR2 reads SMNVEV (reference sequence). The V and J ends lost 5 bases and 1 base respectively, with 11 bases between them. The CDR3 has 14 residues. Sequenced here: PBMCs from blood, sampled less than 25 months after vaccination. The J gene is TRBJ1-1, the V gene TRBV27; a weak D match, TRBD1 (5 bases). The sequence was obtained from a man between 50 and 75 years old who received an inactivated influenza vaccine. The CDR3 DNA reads TGTGCCAGCAGTGCCAGGGAAGCGAACACTGAAGCTTTCTTT. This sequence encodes CASSAREANTEAFF.